A selection of T cell receptor beta chains follows, all from one sample in a study of human T cells and chemical hapten exposure. TCRdb called the RACE reads again in MiXCR, with one record for every CDR3 protein. The sample records some 350,000 distinct CDR3 sequences, roughly 6.9% being singletons. Sequencing used whole blood, obtained in connection with sensitization to the hapten diphenylcyclopropenone (DPC). These receptors came from a woman younger than 30 with alopecia areata. Some clones in this sample may be carry-over from other donors' samples. The CDR3 runs from the conserved cysteine through the conserved F or W. Fields, in order: CDR3 length, D gene, V gene, clone size, J gene, CDR3 protein, CDR3 DNA. D genes are given only for firm matches. For some rows the clone size is stated as once, few or many, or as a class when expanded; others skip it.

length: 15; D: TRBD1; V: TRBV7-2; size: few; J: TRBJ1-1; CDR3: CASSGGQGANTEAFF; DNA: TGTGCCAGCAGCGGCGGACAGGGGGCCAACACTGAAGCTTTCTTT
length: 15; D: .; V: TRBV2; size: few; J: TRBJ1-5; CDR3: CASSDRGSSRQPQHF; DNA: TGTGCCAGCAGTGACAGGGGAAGCTCCAGGCAGCCCCAGCATTTT
length: 11; D: .; V: TRBV6-2/TRBV6-3; size: .; J: TRBJ1-2; CDR3: CASSRSYGYTF; DNA: TGTGCCAGCAGTAGATCCTATGGCTACACCTTC
length: 17; D: TRBD2; V: TRBV7-9; size: .; J: TRBJ2-7; CDR3: CASSPGGTSGDRYEQYF; DNA: TGTGCCAGCAGCCCCGGCGGGACTAGCGGGGACCGCTACGAGCAGTACTTC
length: 15; D: .; V: TRBV27; size: few; J: TRBJ2-6; CDR3: CASTFRASGANVLTF; DNA: TGTGCCAGCACCTTCCGGGCCTCTGGGGCCAACGTCCTGACTTTC
length: 12; D: .; V: TRBV29-1; size: .; J: TRBJ1-2; CDR3: CSVAVQTYGYTF; DNA: TGCAGCGTTGCAGTACAGACCTATGGCTACACCTTC
length: 14; D: .; V: TRBV27; size: many; J: TRBJ2-3; CDR3: CASTHRSSTDTQYF; DNA: TGTGCCAGCACCCACCGGTCTAGCACAGATACGCAGTATTTT
length: 14; D: .; V: TRBV7-9; size: .; J: TRBJ1-1; CDR3: CASSLRAEEAEAFF; DNA: TGTGCCAGCAGCTTACGGGCTGAGGAAGCTGAAGCTTTCTTT
length: 16; D: .; V: TRBV15; size: .; J: TRBJ2-7; CDR3: CATSGPLGGKAYEQYF; DNA: TGTGCCACCAGCGGGCCCCTCGGGGGTAAAGCCTACGAGCAGTACTTC
length: 15; D: .; V: TRBV2; size: few; J: TRBJ2-2; CDR3: CASISGLTNTGELFF; DNA: TGTGCCAGCATATCAGGACTTACGAACACCGGGGAGCTGTTTTTT
length: 15; D: TRBD2; V: TRBV7-2; size: .; J: TRBJ2-3; CDR3: CASSLLAGYTDTQYF; DNA: TGTGCCAGCAGCTTACTAGCGGGATACACAGATACGCAGTATTTT
length: 15; D: .; V: TRBV12-5; size: few; J: TRBJ1-5; CDR3: CASGSWGLGNQPQHF; DNA: TGTGCTAGTGGTTCCTGGGGGCTGGGCAATCAGCCCCAGCATTTT
length: 13; D: .; V: TRBV7-2; size: few; J: TRBJ2-3; CDR3: CASSSAGAGTQYF; DNA: TGTGCCAGCAGCTCGGCGGGGGCAGGGACGCAGTATTTT
length: 15; D: .; V: TRBV12-3/TRBV12-4; size: .; J: TRBJ1-4; CDR3: CASSFRGLANEKLFF; DNA: TGTGCCAGCAGTTTTCGGGGGTTGGCTAATGAAAAACTGTTTTTT
length: 14; D: .; V: TRBV20-1; size: few; J: TRBJ1-2; CDR3: CSGLKPGDTYGYTF; DNA: TGCAGTGGATTAAAACCCGGGGACACCTATGGCTACACCTTC
length: 15; D: .; V: TRBV3-1; size: .; J: TRBJ2-1; CDR3: CASSQGRTNYNEQFF; DNA: TGTGCCAGCAGCCAGGGTCGGACAAACTACAATGAGCAGTTCTTC
length: 14; D: .; V: TRBV6-5; size: few; J: TRBJ1-6; CDR3: CASRLGVLNSPLHF; DNA: TGTGCCAGCAGGCTGGGGGTGTTGAATTCACCCCTCCACTTT
length: 12; D: .; V: TRBV12-3/TRBV12-4; size: few; J: TRBJ1-5; CDR3: CASSMGGTPQHF; DNA: TGTGCCAGCAGCATGGGAGGGACACCCCAGCATTTT
length: 14; D: .; V: TRBV20-1; size: .; J: TRBJ2-7; CDR3: CSSKNTDRYYEQYF; DNA: TGCAGTAGTAAAAACACGGACCGATACTACGAGCAGTACTTC
length: 13; D: .; V: TRBV6-2/TRBV6-3; size: .; J: TRBJ1-2; CDR3: CASTETAIYGYTF; DNA: TGTGCCAGCACGGAGACAGCGATCTATGGCTACACCTTC
length: 15; D: TRBD1; V: TRBV7-9; size: many; J: TRBJ2-1; CDR3: CASSRNRGHYNEQFF; DNA: TGTGCCAGCAGCAGGAACAGGGGGCACTACAATGAGCAGTTCTTC
length: 12; D: .; V: TRBV29-1; size: few; J: TRBJ1-2; CDR3: CSVHPLGYGYTF; DNA: TGCAGCGTTCACCCCTTGGGCTATGGCTACACCTTC
length: 15; D: TRBD1; V: TRBV28; size: few; J: TRBJ2-2; CDR3: CASNPGTGGTGELFF; DNA: TGTGCCAGTAACCCAGGGACAGGGGGCACCGGGGAGCTGTTTTTT
length: 13; D: .; V: TRBV20-1; size: .; J: TRBJ1-2; CDR3: CSARVDALRGYTF; DNA: TGCAGTGCTAGAGTTGACGCCCTAAGAGGCTACACCTTC
length: 14; D: .; V: TRBV10-3; size: .; J: TRBJ1-1; CDR3: CAISDVSMNTEAFF; DNA: TGTGCCATCAGTGATGTCTCCATGAACACTGAAGCTTTCTTT
length: 15; D: .; V: TRBV20-1; size: few; J: TRBJ2-7; CDR3: CSARVPGQLVGEQYF; DNA: TGCAGTGCTAGAGTCCCGGGGCAGTTGGTCGGCGAGCAGTACTTC
length: 14; D: .; V: TRBV2; size: few; J: TRBJ1-2; CDR3: CASSREGRNYGYTF; DNA: TGTGCCAGCAGTAGGGAGGGGCGTAACTATGGCTACACCTTC
length: 15; D: .; V: TRBV5-1; size: few; J: TRBJ1-4; CDR3: CASSLGSTDNEKLFF; DNA: TGCGCCAGCAGCTTGGGAAGCACTGATAATGAAAAACTGTTTTTT
length: 16; D: .; V: TRBV12-3/TRBV12-4; size: many; J: TRBJ2-5; CDR3: CASSSRRGINQETQYF; DNA: TGTGCCAGCAGTTCCCGACGGGGCATAAACCAAGAGACCCAGTACTTC
length: 17; D: TRBD2; V: TRBV29-1; size: few; J: TRBJ2-1; CDR3: CSVPPQGLAEGRNEQFF; DNA: TGCAGCGTTCCACCTCAGGGACTAGCGGAGGGGAGGAATGAGCAGTTCTTC
length: 14; D: .; V: TRBV5-1; size: few; J: TRBJ2-5; CDR3: CASSFRRLQETQYF; DNA: TGCGCCAGCAGCTTCCGACGGCTACAAGAGACCCAGTACTTC
length: 13; D: .; V: TRBV5-1; size: many; J: TRBJ2-3; CDR3: CASSLQGRDTQYF; DNA: TGCGCCAGCAGCTTGCAGGGGAGAGATACGCAGTATTTT